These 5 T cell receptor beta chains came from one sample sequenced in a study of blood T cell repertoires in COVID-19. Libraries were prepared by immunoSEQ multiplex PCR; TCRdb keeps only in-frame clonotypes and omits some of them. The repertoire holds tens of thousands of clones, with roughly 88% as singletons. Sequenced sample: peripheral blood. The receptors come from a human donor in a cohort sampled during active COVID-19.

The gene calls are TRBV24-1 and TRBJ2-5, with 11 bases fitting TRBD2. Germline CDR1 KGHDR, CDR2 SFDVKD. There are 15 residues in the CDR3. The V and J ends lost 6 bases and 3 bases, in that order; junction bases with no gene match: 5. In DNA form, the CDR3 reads TGTGCCACCAGTCCGGGACTAGCGGAAAAAGAGACCCAGTACTTC. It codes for CATSPGLAEKETQYF.

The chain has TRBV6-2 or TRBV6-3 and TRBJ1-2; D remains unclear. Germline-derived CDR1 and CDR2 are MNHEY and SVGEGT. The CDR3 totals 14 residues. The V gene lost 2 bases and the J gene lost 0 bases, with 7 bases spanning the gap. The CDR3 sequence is CASSYGQANYGYTF. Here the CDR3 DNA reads TGTGCCAGCAGTTACGGGCAGGCTAACTATGGCTACACCTTC.

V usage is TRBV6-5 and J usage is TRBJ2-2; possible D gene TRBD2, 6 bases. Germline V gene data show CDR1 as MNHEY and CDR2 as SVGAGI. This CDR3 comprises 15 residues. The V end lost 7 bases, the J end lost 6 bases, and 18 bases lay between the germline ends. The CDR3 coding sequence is TGTGCCAGCACCTTCGGCGGGGTTCGTTCCGGGGAGCTGTTTTTT. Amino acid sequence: CASTFGGVRSGELFF.

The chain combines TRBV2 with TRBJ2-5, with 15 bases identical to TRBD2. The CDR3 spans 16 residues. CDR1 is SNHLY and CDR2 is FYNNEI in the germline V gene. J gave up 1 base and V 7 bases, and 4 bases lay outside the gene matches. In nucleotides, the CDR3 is TGTGCCAGCATCAAGGGACTAGCGGGAGGCCAAGAGACCCAGTACTTC. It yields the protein CASIKGLAGGQETQYF.

CDR3 residues: CAISEPLAGGTDTQYF. The CDR3, as DNA: TGTGCCATCAGTGAGCCGCTAGCGGGGGGCACAGATACGCAGTATTTT. The V call is TRBV10-3, the J call TRBJ2-3, with 10 bases matching TRBD2. The CDR3 runs 16 residues. V lost 2 bases to trimming and J lost 1 base; unmatched junction nucleotides: 3. Germline V gene sequence: CDR1 ENHRY, CDR2 SYGVKD.